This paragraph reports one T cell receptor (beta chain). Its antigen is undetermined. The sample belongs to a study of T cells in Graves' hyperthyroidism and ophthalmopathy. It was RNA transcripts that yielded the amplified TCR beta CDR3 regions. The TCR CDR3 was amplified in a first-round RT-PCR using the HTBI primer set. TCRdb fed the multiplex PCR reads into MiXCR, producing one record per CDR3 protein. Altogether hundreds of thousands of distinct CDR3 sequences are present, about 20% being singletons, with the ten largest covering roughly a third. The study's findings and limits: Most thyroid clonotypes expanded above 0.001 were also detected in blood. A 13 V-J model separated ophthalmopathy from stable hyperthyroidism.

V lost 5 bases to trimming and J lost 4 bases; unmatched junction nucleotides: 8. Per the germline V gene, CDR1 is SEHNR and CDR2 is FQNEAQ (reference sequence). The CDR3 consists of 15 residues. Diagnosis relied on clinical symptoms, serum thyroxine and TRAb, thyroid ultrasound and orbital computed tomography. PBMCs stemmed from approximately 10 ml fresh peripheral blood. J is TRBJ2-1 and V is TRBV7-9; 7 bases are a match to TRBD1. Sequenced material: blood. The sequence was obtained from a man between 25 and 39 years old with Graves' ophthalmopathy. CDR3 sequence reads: CASSPGDSLYNEQFF. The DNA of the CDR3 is TGTGCCAGCAGCCCTGGGGACAGCTTATACAATGAGCAGTTCTTC.